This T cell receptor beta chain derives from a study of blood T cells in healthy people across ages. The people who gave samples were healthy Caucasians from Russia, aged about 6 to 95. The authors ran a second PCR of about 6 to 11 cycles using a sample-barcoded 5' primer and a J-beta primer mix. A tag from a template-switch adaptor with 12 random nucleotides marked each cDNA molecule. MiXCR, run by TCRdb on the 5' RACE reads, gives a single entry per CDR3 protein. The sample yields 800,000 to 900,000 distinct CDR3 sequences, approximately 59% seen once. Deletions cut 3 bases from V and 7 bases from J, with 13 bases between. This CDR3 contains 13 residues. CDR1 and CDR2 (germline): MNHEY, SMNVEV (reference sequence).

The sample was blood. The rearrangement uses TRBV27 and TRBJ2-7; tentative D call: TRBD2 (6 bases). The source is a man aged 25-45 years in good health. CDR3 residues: CASSFFGGGEQYF. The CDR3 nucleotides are TGTGCCAGCAGTTTTTTTGGAGGAGGGGAGCAGTACTTC.